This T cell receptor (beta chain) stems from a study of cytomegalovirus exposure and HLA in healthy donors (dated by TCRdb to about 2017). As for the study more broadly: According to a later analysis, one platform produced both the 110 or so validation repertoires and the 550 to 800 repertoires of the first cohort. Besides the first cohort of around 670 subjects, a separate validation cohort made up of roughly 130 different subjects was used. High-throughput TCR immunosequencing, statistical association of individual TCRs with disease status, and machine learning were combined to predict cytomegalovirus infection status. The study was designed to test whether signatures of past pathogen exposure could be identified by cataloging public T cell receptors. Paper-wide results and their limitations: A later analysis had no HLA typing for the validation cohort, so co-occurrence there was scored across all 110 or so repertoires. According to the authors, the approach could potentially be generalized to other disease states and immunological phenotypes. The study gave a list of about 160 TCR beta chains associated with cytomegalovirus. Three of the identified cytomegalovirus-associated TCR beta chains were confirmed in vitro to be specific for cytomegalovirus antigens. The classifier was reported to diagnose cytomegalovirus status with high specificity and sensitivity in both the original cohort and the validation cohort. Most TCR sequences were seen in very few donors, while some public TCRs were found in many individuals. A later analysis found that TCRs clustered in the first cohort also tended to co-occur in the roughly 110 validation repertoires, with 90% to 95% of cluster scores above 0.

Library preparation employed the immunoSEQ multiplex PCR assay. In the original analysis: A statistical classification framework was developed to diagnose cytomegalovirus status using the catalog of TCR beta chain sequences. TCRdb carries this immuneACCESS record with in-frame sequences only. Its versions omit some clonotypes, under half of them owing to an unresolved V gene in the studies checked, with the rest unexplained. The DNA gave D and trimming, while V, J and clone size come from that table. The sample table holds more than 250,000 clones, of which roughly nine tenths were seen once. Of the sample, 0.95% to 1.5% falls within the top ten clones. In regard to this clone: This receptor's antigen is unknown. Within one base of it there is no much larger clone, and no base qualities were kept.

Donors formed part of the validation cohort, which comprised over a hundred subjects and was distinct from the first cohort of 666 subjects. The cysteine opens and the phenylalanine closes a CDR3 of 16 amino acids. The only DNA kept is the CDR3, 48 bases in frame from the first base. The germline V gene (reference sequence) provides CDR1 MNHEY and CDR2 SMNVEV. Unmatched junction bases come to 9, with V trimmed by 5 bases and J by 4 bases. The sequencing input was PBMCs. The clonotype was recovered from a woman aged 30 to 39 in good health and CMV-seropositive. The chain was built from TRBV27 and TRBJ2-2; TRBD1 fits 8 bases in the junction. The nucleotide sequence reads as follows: TGTGCCAGCAGTCCCCCGGACAGGGTTGGCACCGGGGAGCTGTTTTTT. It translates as CASSPPDRVGTGELFF.